The 29 T cell receptor beta chains presented below share a single source sample, sequenced in a study of blood T cell repertoires in COVID-19. Clones were sequenced by immunoSEQ multiplex PCR, and TCRdb holds only the in-frame ones, with some missing. The sample consists of about 170,000 clones, approximately 91% of them appearing once. The sample taken for sequencing was PBMCs or T cells enriched from blood (not recorded which). The source of these receptors is a woman under 30 who had recovered from COVID-19.

This chain connects TRBV7-9 to TRBJ2-1; TRBD2 might be the D (5 bases). Germline CDR1 is SEHNR and CDR2 is FQNEAQ (reference sequence). The CDR3 contains 18 residues. V was clipped by 5 bases and J by 3 bases, with 23 bases between them. CDR3 loop: CASSQGPRTFPDYNEQFF. The CDR3 DNA reads as TGTGCCAGCAGCCAAGGGCCCCGGACTTTCCCTGACTACAATGAGCAGTTCTTC.

The V and J genes are TRBV2 and TRBJ1-4; 8 bases match TRBD1. The CDR3 consists of 14 residues. Germline assignment: CDR1 SNHLY and CDR2 FYNNEI. V gave up 4 bases and J gave up 7 bases; unmatched junction bases: 5. The CDR3 bases are TGTGCCAGCAGTGCTTCCAGGGGGCTTGAAAAACTGTTTTTT. Translated: CASSASRGLEKLFF. Combining the CDR3 with reference TRBV2 and TRBJ1-4 gives the whole variable domain EPEVTQTPSHQVTQMGQEVILRCVPISNHLYFYWYRQILGQKVEFLVSFYNNEISEKSEIFDDQFSVERPDGSNFTLKIRSTKLEDSAMYFCASSASRGLEKLFFGSGTQLSVL.

The chain uses TRBV25-1 and TRBJ2-5, with D tentatively TRBD2 (5 bases). This CDR3 is built from 14 residues. Trimming left V 2 bases short and J 1 base short, with 8 bases between. Germline V gene data show CDR1 as MGHDK and CDR2 as SYGVNS. CDR3 bases: TGTGCCAGCAGTGAACGGGGTTTCCAAGAGACCCAGTACTTC. It codes for CASSERGFQETQYF.

This chain links TRBV27 with TRBJ2-5; 8 bases align to TRBD2. The length of the CDR3 is 14 residues. CDR1 is MNHEY and CDR2 is SMNVEV in the germline V gene (reference sequence). The ends lost 8 bases at V and 1 base at J; junction bases unmatched: 6. The chain's CDR3 is CASYLLAVQETQYF. In nucleotides, the CDR3 is TGTGCCAGCTACCTACTAGCGGTCCAAGAGACCCAGTACTTC.

V is TRBV7-9 and J is TRBJ2-7; D is perhaps TRBD2 (5 bases). Germline V gene sequence: CDR1 SEHNR, CDR2 FQNEAQ (reference sequence). V shed 6 bases and J shed 6 bases, with 18 bases lying between them. There are 14 residues in the CDR3. CDR3 sequence reads: CASRSLGVGGEQYF. The CDR3 nucleotides are TGTGCCAGCAGGAGTTTGGGAGTAGGAGGCGAGCAGTACTTC.

The V gene is TRBV27, the J gene TRBJ2-2; TRBD2 might be the D (5 bases). The CDR3 runs 15 residues. Trimming removed 5 bases from V and 1 base from J, with 11 bases in between. Germline V gives CDR1 MNHEY, CDR2 SMNVEV (reference sequence). CDR3 amino acids: CASSPRGRNTGELFF. The CDR3 region has the DNA TGTGCCAGCAGTCCTCGAGGGAGGAACACCGGGGAGCTGTTTTTT.

The chain is built from TRBV13 and TRBJ2-1, with a tentative D call TRBD2 (6 bases). The CDR3 sequence is 14 residues long. Trimming took off 4 bases at V and 9 bases at J, with 16 bases between the two ends. Germline lookup yields CDR1 PRHDT and CDR2 FYEKMQ (reference sequence). As DNA, the CDR3 is TGTGCCAGCAGCTCCCCAGCCCGGGAGTCTGAGCAGTTCTTC. Protein sequence: CASSSPARESEQFF.

The chain carries TRBV23-1 and TRBJ2-7; maybe TRBD1 (6 bases). TRBV23-1 is identified as an open reading frame with a role that is uncertain. Trimming removed 4 bases at V and 5 bases at J, with 9 bases between. The CDR3 extends over 12 amino acids. The DNA of the CDR3 is TGCGCCAGCAGTCCAGGGGTCGACGAGCAGTACTTC. It specifies CASSPGVDEQYF.

This clone was observed once. CDR3 amino acids: CASSVAPGAHYEQYF. CDR3 DNA sequence: TGTGCCAGCAGCGTAGCTCCAGGTGCCCACTACGAGCAGTACTTC. This sequence joins TRBV9 and TRBJ2-7; D is undetermined. V dropped 0 bases and J dropped 3 bases, with 13 bases sitting between them. Germline lookup yields CDR1 SGDLS and CDR2 YYNGEE. The CDR3 sequence is 15 residues long.

The chain links TRBV2 to TRBJ2-7; D uncertain. The CDR3 loop spans 11 amino acids. The V and J ends lost 6 bases and 0 bases respectively, with 3 bases between them. CDR1 and CDR2 (germline): SNHLY, FYNNEI. Written as DNA, the CDR3 is TGTGCCAGCAGGTACTCCTACGAGCAGTACTTC. Protein: CASRYSYEQYF.

The CDR3 DNA reads as TGTGCCAGCAGCGGCCCCCAGGATAATGAAAAACTGTTTTTT. Translation: CASSGPQDNEKLFF. The genes are TRBV7-9 and TRBJ1-4; D is ambiguous. CDR1 is SEHNR and CDR2 is FQNEAQ in the germline V gene (reference sequence). V was trimmed by 5 bases and J by 4 bases, leaving 11 bases between them. CDR3 length: 14 amino acids.

This chain connects TRBV28 to TRBJ2-3, with a weak D call TRBD2 (6 bases). Germline V gene lookup returns CDR1 MDHEN and CDR2 SYDVKM. This CDR3 spans 13 amino acids. The V end lost 7 bases, the J end lost 4 bases, and 12 bases lay between the germline ends. CDR3 DNA: TGTGCCAGCACCCTTCGGAGGGCAGATACGCAGTATTTT. Protein: CASTLRRADTQYF. Looking up the rest from reference TRBV28 and TRBJ2-3 gives the full variable domain: DVKVTQSSRYLVKRTGEKVFLECVQDMDHENMFWYRQDPGLGLRLIYFSYDVKMKEKGDIPEGYSVSREKKERFSLILESASTNQTSMYLCASTLRRADTQYFGPGTRLTVL.

This chain uses TRBV19 with TRBJ1-6, with 10 positions matching TRBD1. The germline gives CDR1 LNHDA, CDR2 SQIVND (reference sequence). Trimming at V came to 5 bases and at J to 9 bases, leaving 1 base not matched to a gene. This CDR3 has 13 residues. CDR3 in amino acids: CASSGQGGSPLHF. CDR3 coding DNA: TGTGCCAGTAGTGGACAGGGGGGTTCACCCCTCCACTTT.

The chain has TRBV7-9 and TRBJ1-2; 12 bases line up with TRBD1. The junction had 10 bases not matched to a gene; V was cut back by 4 bases and J by 13 bases. Germline CDR1 is SEHNR and CDR2 is FQNEAQ (reference sequence). The CDR3 is made up of 14 amino acids. CDR3 coding DNA: TGTGCCAGCAGCTGGGACAGGGGGCCGCAAGTCGGCACCTTC. It yields the protein CASSWDRGPQVGTF.

The table lists this clone with a count of one. The chain links TRBV6-1 to TRBJ1-1; 9 bases agree with TRBD1. Germline CDR1 reads MNHNS; CDR2 reads SASEGT. Losses at the gene ends were 3 bases for V and 3 bases for J; bases not matched to a gene: 5. There are 15 residues in the CDR3. The CDR3 spells CASSERQGVDTEAFF. The CDR3 DNA follows: TGTGCCAGCAGTGAGAGACAGGGGGTGGACACTGAAGCTTTCTTT.

The chain links TRBV6-1 to TRBJ1-6, with D hard to call. CDR1 and CDR2 (germline): MNHNS, SASEGT. The CDR3 runs 14 residues. Trimming took 0 bases from V and 7 from J, leaving 7 bases between them. CDR3 bases: TGTGCCAGCAGTGAAGCGAGGCTCAATTCACCCCTCCACTTT. Its translation: CASSEARLNSPLHF.

This clone has a handful of counts. The rearrangement links TRBV10-1 to TRBJ2-5; 7 nucleotides line up with TRBD2. CDR3 length: 14 amino acids. Germline V lookup: CDR1 WNHNN, CDR2 SYGVQD (reference sequence). Losses at the gene ends were 0 bases for V and 5 bases for J; bases not matched to a gene: 3. CDR3 sequence reads: CASSESVGRETQYF. CDR3 sequence (DNA): TGCGCCAGCAGTGAGTCGGTCGGGAGGGAGACCCAGTACTTC.

The CDR3 region is CASSLDRRNTEAFF. CDR3 in DNA: TGCGCCAGCAGCTTGGATCGGAGGAACACTGAAGCTTTCTTT. This chain uses TRBV5-1 with TRBJ1-1; D not resolved. This CDR3 spans 14 amino acids. V was trimmed by 0 bases and J by 1 base, leaving 7 bases between them. Germline CDR1 is SGHRS and CDR2 is YFSETQ.

This chain joins TRBV10-3 and TRBJ2-7; TRBD1 might be the D (6 bases). Germline assignment: CDR1 ENHRY and CDR2 SYGVKD. The CDR3 sequence is 11 residues long. The ends were cut back, 3 bases at V and 6 bases at J, with 6 bases in the middle. CDR3: CAISDRGEQYF. The CDR3 nucleotides are TGTGCCATCAGTGACAGGGGCGAGCAGTACTTC.

The chain has TRBV4-2 and TRBJ2-6, with D possibly TRBD2 on 6 matching bases. V was trimmed by 0 bases and J by 4 bases, leaving 22 bases between them. Germline assignment: CDR1 LGHNA and CDR2 YNFKEQ. The CDR3 sequence is 20 residues long. The CDR3 nucleotides are TGTGCCAGCAGCCAAGATGGGTTAGGGCGGGGTTTCCTCGGGGCCAACGTCCTGACTTTC. This gives the protein CASSQDGLGRGFLGANVLTF.

The chain combines TRBV7-9 with TRBJ2-7; D unclear. The CDR3 is made up of 15 amino acids. CDR1 and CDR2 from the germline V gene are SEHNR and FQNEAQ (reference sequence). The V end lost 0 bases, the J end lost 0 bases, and 9 bases lay between the germline ends. Here the CDR3 DNA reads TGTGCCAGCAGCTTAGCCAGCGCAAGCTCCTACGAGCAGTACTTC. It encodes CASSLASASSYEQYF.

V usage is TRBV11-2 and J usage is TRBJ2-1; the D gene is possibly TRBD1 (5 bases). Trimming left V 1 base short and J 8 bases short, with 15 bases between. Germline V gene lookup returns CDR1 SGHAT and CDR2 FQNNGV. The CDR3 covers 15 residues. In DNA, the CDR3 is TGTGCCAGCAGCTTAGGCCCAGGGTTAATAGATGAGCAGTTCTTC. Amino acids: CASSLGPGLIDEQFF.

V usage is TRBV2 and J usage is TRBJ2-3; TRBD2 might be the D (5 bases). Germline CDR1 reads SNHLY; CDR2 reads FYNNEI. This CDR3 spans 14 amino acids. Trimming removed 4 bases at V and 6 bases at J, with 14 bases between. CDR3 coding DNA: TGTGCCAGCAGTGGTGGGTTAGCGACCGATACGCAGTATTTT. Its protein product is CASSGGLATDTQYF.

In this sample, this clone turned up once. The V call is TRBV5-1, the J call TRBJ2-2, with D maybe TRBD2 (6 bases). This CDR3 has 14 residues. The V end lost 5 bases, the J end lost 4 bases, and 12 bases lay between the germline ends. From germline, CDR1 is SGHRS and CDR2 YFSETQ. The CDR3 DNA reads as TGCGCCAGCAGTCCCGACGGGGGCACCGGGGAGCTGTTTTTT. It encodes CASSPDGGTGELFF.

CDR3 nucleotide sequence: TGCGCCAGCAGCCAAGAGGGGCTCGCCGGGACAGGGCAGACCTATGGCTACACCTTC. Its protein is CASSQEGLAGTGQTYGYTF. The J gene is TRBJ1-2, the V gene TRBV4-1; TRBD1 aligns across 9 bases. The CDR3 extends over 19 amino acids. Unmatched junction bases numbered 15, after V lost 0 bases and J lost 4 bases. Germline V lookup: CDR1 MGHRA, CDR2 YSYEKL.

The chain is built from TRBV9 and TRBJ2-5; 7 nucleotides match TRBD1. The CDR3 extends over 14 amino acids. Trimming at V came to 4 bases and at J to 2 bases, leaving 5 bases not matched to a gene. Germline V gene sequence: CDR1 SGDLS, CDR2 YYNGEE. The CDR3 DNA reads TGTGCCAGCAGCACAGGGGCGGTTCAAGAGACCCAGTACTTC. It yields the protein CASSTGAVQETQYF.

V gene TRBV4-1 combines with J gene TRBJ1-5; 8 nucleotides agree with TRBD1. Unmatched junction bases numbered 8, after V lost 4 bases and J lost 6 bases. Germline CDR1 is MGHRA and CDR2 is YSYEKL. The CDR3 is 15 amino acids. The CDR3 loop is CASSRLTGVGQPQHF. In DNA form, the CDR3 reads TGCGCCAGCAGCCGCCTGACAGGGGTCGGTCAGCCCCAGCATTTT.

This chain connects TRBV7-2 to TRBJ2-7; 8 bases line up with TRBD2. V was pared by 7 bases and J by 3 bases, with 8 bases of the junction left unmatched. Germline V gene sequence: CDR1 SGHTA, CDR2 FQGNSA. CDR3 size: 14 residues. CDR3 protein: CASIHSSGVYEQYF. CDR3 nucleotide sequence: TGTGCCAGCATCCACAGTAGCGGGGTCTACGAGCAGTACTTC.

The chain links TRBV7-9 to TRBJ2-7; 7 positions agree with TRBD1. Germline values: CDR1 SEHNR, CDR2 FQNEAQ (reference sequence). The junction had 3 bases not matched to a gene; V was cut back by 4 bases and J by 6 bases. The CDR3 loop spans 12 amino acids. Written as DNA, the CDR3 is TGTGCCAGCAGCTCGACAGGGATCGAGCAGTACTTC. It encodes CASSSTGIEQYF.